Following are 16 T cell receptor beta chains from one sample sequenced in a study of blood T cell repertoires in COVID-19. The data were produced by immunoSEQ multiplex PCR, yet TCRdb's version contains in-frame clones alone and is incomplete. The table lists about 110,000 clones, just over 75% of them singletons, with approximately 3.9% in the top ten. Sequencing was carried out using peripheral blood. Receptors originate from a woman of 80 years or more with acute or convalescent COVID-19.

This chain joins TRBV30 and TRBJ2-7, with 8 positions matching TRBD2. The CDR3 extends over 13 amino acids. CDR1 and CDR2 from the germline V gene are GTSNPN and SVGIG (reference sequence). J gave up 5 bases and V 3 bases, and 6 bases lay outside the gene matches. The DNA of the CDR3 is TGTGCCTGGAGCACCGGGAGGGCCCACGAGCAGTACTTC. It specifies CAWSTGRAHEQYF.

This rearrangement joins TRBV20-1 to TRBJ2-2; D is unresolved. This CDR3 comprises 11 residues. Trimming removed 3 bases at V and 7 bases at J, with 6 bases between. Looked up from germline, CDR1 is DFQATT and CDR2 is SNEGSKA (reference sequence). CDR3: CSARFIGELFF. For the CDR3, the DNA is TGCAGTGCTAGGTTTATCGGGGAGCTGTTTTTT.

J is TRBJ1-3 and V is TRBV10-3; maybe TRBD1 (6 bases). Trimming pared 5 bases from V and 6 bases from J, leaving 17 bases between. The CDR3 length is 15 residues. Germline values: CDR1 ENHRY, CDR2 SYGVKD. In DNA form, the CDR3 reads TGTGCCATCAGTTATGACAGGCTTGGGGAAAACACCATATATTTT. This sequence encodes CAISYDRLGENTIYF.

For the CDR3, the DNA is TGTGCCACTGGTTTACAGGGCTTAGAAGCTTTCTTT. This translates into CATGLQGLEAFF. This chain connects TRBV6-5 to TRBJ1-1; the D gene is possibly TRBD1 (6 bases). CDR1 is MNHEY and CDR2 is SVGAGI in the germline V gene. Trimming took 10 bases from V and 8 from J, leaving 17 bases between them. This CDR3 is 12 amino acids long.

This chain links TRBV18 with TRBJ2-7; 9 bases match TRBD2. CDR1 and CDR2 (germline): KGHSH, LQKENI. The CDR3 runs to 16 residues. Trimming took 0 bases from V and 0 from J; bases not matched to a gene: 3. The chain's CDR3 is CASSPPAGGSSYEQYF. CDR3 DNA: TGTGCCAGCTCACCACCCGCGGGGGGGAGCTCCTACGAGCAGTACTTC. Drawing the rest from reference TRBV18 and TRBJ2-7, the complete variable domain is NAGVMQNPRHLVRRRGQEARLRCSPMKGHSHVYWYRQLPEEGLKFMVYLQKENIIDESGMPKERFSAEFPKEGPSILRIQQVVRGDSAAYFCASSPPAGGSSYEQYFGPGTRLTVT.

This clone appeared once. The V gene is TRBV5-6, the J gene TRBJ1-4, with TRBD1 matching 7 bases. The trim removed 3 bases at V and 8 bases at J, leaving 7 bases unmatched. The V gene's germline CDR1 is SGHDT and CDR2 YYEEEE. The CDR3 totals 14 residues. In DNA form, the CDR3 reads TGTGCCAGCAGCTCTAACAGGGGAGGAGAAAAACTGTTTTTT. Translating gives CASSSNRGGEKLFF.

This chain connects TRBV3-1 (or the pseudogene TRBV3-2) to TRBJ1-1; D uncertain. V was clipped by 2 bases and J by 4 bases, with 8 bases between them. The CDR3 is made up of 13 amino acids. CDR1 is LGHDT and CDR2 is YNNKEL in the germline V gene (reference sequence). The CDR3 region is CASSQSGFTEAFF. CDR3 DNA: TGTGCCAGCAGCCAATCCGGGTTCACTGAAGCTTTCTTT.

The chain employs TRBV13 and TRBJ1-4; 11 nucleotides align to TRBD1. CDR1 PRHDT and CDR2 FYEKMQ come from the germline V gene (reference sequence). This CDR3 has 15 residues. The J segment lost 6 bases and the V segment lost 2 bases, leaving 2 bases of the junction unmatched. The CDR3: CASSLRTGGDEKLFF. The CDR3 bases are TGTGCCAGCAGCTTACGGACAGGGGGCGATGAAAAACTGTTTTTT. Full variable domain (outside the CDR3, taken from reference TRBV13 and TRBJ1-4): AAGVIQSPRHLIKEKRETATLKCYPIPRHDTVYWYQQGPGQDPQFLISFYEKMQSDKGSIPDRFSAQQFSDYHSELNMSSLELGDSALYFCASSLRTGGDEKLFFGSGTQLSVL.

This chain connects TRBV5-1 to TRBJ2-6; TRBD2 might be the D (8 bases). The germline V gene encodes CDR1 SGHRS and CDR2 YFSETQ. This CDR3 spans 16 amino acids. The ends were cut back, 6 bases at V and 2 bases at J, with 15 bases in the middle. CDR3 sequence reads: CASTSGGGAGANVLTF. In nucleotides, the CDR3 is TGCGCCAGCACCTCGGGAGGGGGCGCTGGGGCCAACGTCCTGACTTTC.

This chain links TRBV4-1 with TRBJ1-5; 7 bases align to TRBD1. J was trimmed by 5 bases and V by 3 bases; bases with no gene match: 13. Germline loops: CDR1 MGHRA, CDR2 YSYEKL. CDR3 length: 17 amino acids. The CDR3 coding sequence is TGCGCCAGCAGCCATGTCTTTGACAGGGTAGGGGATCAGCCCCAGCATTTT. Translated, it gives CASSHVFDRVGDQPQHF.

The CDR3 here is CASSLKRGGTDTQYF. The CDR3 nucleotides are TGTGCCAGCAGCTTAAAGCGGGGGGGCACAGATACGCAGTATTTT. The chain uses TRBV5-8 and TRBJ2-3; 9 bases agree with TRBD2. Trimming cost V 2 bases and J 1 base; bases outside gene matches: 2. The CDR3 consists of 15 residues. Germline V gives CDR1 SGHTS, CDR2 YDEGEE.

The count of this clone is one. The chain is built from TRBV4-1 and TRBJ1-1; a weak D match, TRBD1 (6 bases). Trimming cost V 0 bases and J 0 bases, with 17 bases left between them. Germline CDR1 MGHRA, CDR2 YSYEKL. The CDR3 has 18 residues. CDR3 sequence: CASSQEPGQKAMNTEAFF. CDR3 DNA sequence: TGCGCCAGCAGCCAAGAACCGGGACAAAAGGCGATGAACACTGAAGCTTTCTTT.

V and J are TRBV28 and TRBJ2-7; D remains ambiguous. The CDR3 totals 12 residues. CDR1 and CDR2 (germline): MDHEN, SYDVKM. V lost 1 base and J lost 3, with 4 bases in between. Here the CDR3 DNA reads TGTGCCAGCAGTTTATACTACTACGAGCAGTACTTC. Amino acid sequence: CASSLYYYEQYF.

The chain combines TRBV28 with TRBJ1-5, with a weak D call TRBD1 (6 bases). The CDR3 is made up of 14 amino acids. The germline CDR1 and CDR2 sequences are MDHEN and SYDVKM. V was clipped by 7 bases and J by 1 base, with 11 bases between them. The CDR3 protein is CASTKGGSNQPQHF. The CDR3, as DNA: TGTGCCAGCACCAAGGGGGGGAGCAATCAGCCCCAGCATTTT.

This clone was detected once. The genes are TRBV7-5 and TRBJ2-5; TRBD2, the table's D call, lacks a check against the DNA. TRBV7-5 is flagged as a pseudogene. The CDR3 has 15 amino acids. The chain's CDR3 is CVRSMGLAVKGTQYF. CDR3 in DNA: TGTGTCAGAAGCATGGGACTAGCCGTTAAGGGGACCCAGTACTTC.

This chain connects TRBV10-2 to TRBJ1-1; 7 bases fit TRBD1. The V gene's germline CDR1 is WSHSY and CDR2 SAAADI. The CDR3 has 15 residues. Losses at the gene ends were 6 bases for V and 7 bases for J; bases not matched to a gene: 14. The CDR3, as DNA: TGCGCCAGCAGGGACTATAACAGGGGCCCACTTGAAGCTTTCTTT. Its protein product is CASRDYNRGPLEAFF.